Listed below are T cell receptor beta chains from one sample, sequenced in a study of T cells in Graves' hyperthyroidism and ophthalmopathy. Each CDR3 protein is one row after TCRdb ran MiXCR on the multiplex PCR reads. This table has hundreds of thousands of distinct CDR3 sequences, just under 20% appearing once. Sequencing input: blood. The receptor source for this set is a man in his forties or fifties with Graves' ophthalmopathy. The CDR3 runs from the conserved cysteine through the conserved F or W. Each record gives: J gene, clone size, V gene, D gene, CDR3 DNA, CDR3 protein. A D gene is named only where the DNA matches it firmly. Clone size is not always given. Where it is, it says once, few, many or a class for expanded clones.

j_gene: TRBJ2-2
abundance: .
v_gene: TRBV12-3/TRBV12-4
d_gene: .
CDR3nt: TGTGCCACCGAAGGGGGGCTAGACGGGGAGCTGTTTTTT
CDR3aa: CATEGGLDGELFF

j_gene: TRBJ2-7
abundance: few
v_gene: TRBV18
d_gene: .
CDR3nt: TGTGCCAGCTCACGGGCTAGCTGGAGTTACGAGCAGTACTTC
CDR3aa: CASSRASWSYEQYF

j_gene: TRBJ2-1
abundance: .
v_gene: TRBV30
d_gene: .
CDR3nt: TGTGCCCGGAAGGGGTTCCAGTGGAATGAGCAGTTCTTC
CDR3aa: CARKGFQWNEQFF

j_gene: TRBJ1-1
abundance: many
v_gene: TRBV12-3/TRBV12-4
d_gene: TRBD1
CDR3nt: TGTGCCAGCAGTTTTCAGGGGGTGAACACTGAAGCTTTCTTT
CDR3aa: CASSFQGVNTEAFF

j_gene: TRBJ2-2
abundance: .
v_gene: TRBV10-3
d_gene: TRBD1
CDR3nt: TGTGCCATCAGTAAAGACAGGGGGCGATCCGGGGAGCTGTTTTTT
CDR3aa: CAISKDRGRSGELFF

j_gene: TRBJ2-7
abundance: once
v_gene: TRBV11-2
d_gene: TRBD2
CDR3nt: TGTGCCAGCAGCCAGACTAGCGGGAGAGGGAACGAGCAGTACTTC
CDR3aa: CASSQTSGRGNEQYF

j_gene: TRBJ2-7
abundance: many
v_gene: TRBV7-2
d_gene: .
CDR3nt: TGTGCCAGCAGCTTGGAGGACTACGAGCAGTACTTC
CDR3aa: CASSLEDYEQYF

j_gene: TRBJ1-6
abundance: .
v_gene: TRBV10-3
d_gene: .
CDR3nt: TGTGCCATCAGAGAAACGGGTGTGAAGAATTCACCCCTCCACTTT
CDR3aa: CAIRETGVKNSPLHF

j_gene: TRBJ1-6
abundance: .
v_gene: TRBV19
d_gene: TRBD1
CDR3nt: TGTGCCAGTAGGATGACAGGGGCAAAGACGAATTCACCCCTCCACTTT
CDR3aa: CASRMTGAKTNSPLHF

j_gene: TRBJ1-2
abundance: few
v_gene: TRBV18
d_gene: .
CDR3nt: TGTGCCAGCTCGCCTGATAGACAACCACTCTATGGCTACACCTTC
CDR3aa: CASSPDRQPLYGYTF

j_gene: TRBJ2-3
abundance: .
v_gene: TRBV13
d_gene: TRBD2
CDR3nt: TGTGCCAGCAGCTTGGGACTAGCGGGGCCCATAGATACGCAGTATTTT
CDR3aa: CASSLGLAGPIDTQYF

j_gene: TRBJ2-1
abundance: .
v_gene: TRBV24-1
d_gene: .
CDR3nt: TGTGCCACCAGTGGTAGCGGCAGTCTATACAATGAGCAGTTCTTC
CDR3aa: CATSGSGSLYNEQFF

j_gene: TRBJ1-2
abundance: many
v_gene: TRBV28
d_gene: .
CDR3nt: TGTGCCAGCAGTTCTGCCGGCTATGGCTACACCTTC
CDR3aa: CASSSAGYGYTF

j_gene: TRBJ2-1
abundance: .
v_gene: TRBV30
d_gene: TRBD2
CDR3nt: TGTGCCTGGAGGGGTGGCGGGGGGCACAATGAGCAGTTCTTC
CDR3aa: CAWRGGGGHNEQFF

j_gene: TRBJ2-7
abundance: many
v_gene: TRBV13
d_gene: .
CDR3nt: TGTGCCAGCAGCTTGCAGACATTCCCCTACGAGCAGTACTTC
CDR3aa: CASSLQTFPYEQYF

j_gene: TRBJ1-2
abundance: many
v_gene: TRBV7-3
d_gene: TRBD1
CDR3nt: TGTGCCAGCAGCCCCAGGGGGAACTATGGCTACACCTTC
CDR3aa: CASSPRGNYGYTF

j_gene: TRBJ2-1
abundance: few
v_gene: TRBV3-1
d_gene: .
CDR3nt: TGTGCCAGCAGCCAAGATACGACAGGCAACAATGAGCAGTTCTTC
CDR3aa: CASSQDTTGNNEQFF

j_gene: TRBJ1-5
abundance: many
v_gene: TRBV28
d_gene: .
CDR3nt: TGTGCCAGCAGTTTATCCCGGTATCAGCCCCAGCATTTT
CDR3aa: CASSLSRYQPQHF

j_gene: TRBJ1-2
abundance: many
v_gene: TRBV30
d_gene: .
CDR3nt: TGTGCCTGGAGTGGAGACAGGCTCCACTATGGCTACACCTTC
CDR3aa: CAWSGDRLHYGYTF

j_gene: TRBJ1-4
abundance: .
v_gene: TRBV3-1
d_gene: .
CDR3nt: TGTGCCAGCAGCGACCGGGACGGATCCGAAAAACTGTTTTTT
CDR3aa: CASSDRDGSEKLFF

j_gene: TRBJ2-7
abundance: .
v_gene: TRBV7-2
d_gene: TRBD2
CDR3nt: TGTGCCAGCAGCTTATCGACTAGCGGGAGATCCTACGAGCAGTACTTC
CDR3aa: CASSLSTSGRSYEQYF

j_gene: TRBJ2-1
abundance: .
v_gene: TRBV5-1
d_gene: .
CDR3nt: TGCGCCAGCAGCTTGGCGACCGCAGGGTCCCATGAGCAGTTCTTC
CDR3aa: CASSLATAGSHEQFF

j_gene: TRBJ2-1
abundance: .
v_gene: TRBV20-1
d_gene: TRBD2
CDR3nt: TGCAGTGCTACCCCAGGGGCTAGCGGGGCCCATGAGCAGTTCTTC
CDR3aa: CSATPGASGAHEQFF

j_gene: TRBJ2-2
abundance: few
v_gene: TRBV28
d_gene: .
CDR3nt: TGTGCCAGCAGCACGGCGGTTTTGCGCACCGGGGAGCTGTTTTTT
CDR3aa: CASSTAVLRTGELFF

j_gene: TRBJ1-2
abundance: .
v_gene: TRBV19
d_gene: .
CDR3nt: TGTGCCAGTAGCAACGATGGGGGGTTCTATGGCTACACCTTC
CDR3aa: CASSNDGGFYGYTF

j_gene: TRBJ2-3
abundance: few
v_gene: TRBV29-1
d_gene: TRBD1
CDR3nt: TGCAGCGTTGATAAGAGGGGGCGGCAGAGCACAGATACGCAGTATTTT
CDR3aa: CSVDKRGRQSTDTQYF

j_gene: TRBJ1-5
abundance: .
v_gene: TRBV6-5
d_gene: .
CDR3nt: TGTGCCAGCAGTTACGATCATAGACGGGACCAGCCCCAGCATTTT
CDR3aa: CASSYDHRRDQPQHF

j_gene: TRBJ2-1
abundance: many
v_gene: TRBV12-3/TRBV12-4
d_gene: .
CDR3nt: TGTGCCAGCAGTTTGGGGAAGGGTGAGCAGTTCTTC
CDR3aa: CASSLGKGEQFF

j_gene: TRBJ2-5
abundance: few
v_gene: TRBV24-1
d_gene: .
CDR3nt: TGTGCCACCGCGGGAAATGGGGAGACCCAGTACTTC
CDR3aa: CATAGNGETQYF

j_gene: TRBJ2-3
abundance: many
v_gene: TRBV28
d_gene: .
CDR3nt: TGTGCCAGCAGTTCCCCCCGAGGGGGCACAGATACGCAGTATTTT
CDR3aa: CASSSPRGGTDTQYF

j_gene: TRBJ1-3
abundance: .
v_gene: TRBV18
d_gene: .
CDR3nt: TGTGCCAGCTCACCATCCCGAGAATTTGGAAACACCATATATTTT
CDR3aa: CASSPSREFGNTIYF

j_gene: TRBJ2-7
abundance: few
v_gene: TRBV4-1
d_gene: .
CDR3nt: TGCGCCAGCAGCCAAGATGGGCTCGAGCAGTACTTC
CDR3aa: CASSQDGLEQYF

j_gene: TRBJ2-7
abundance: few
v_gene: TRBV4-3
d_gene: TRBD2
CDR3nt: TGCGCCAGCAGCCAAGAGGGACTAGCTGTAAACGAGCAGTACTTC
CDR3aa: CASSQEGLAVNEQYF

j_gene: TRBJ2-3
abundance: .
v_gene: TRBV6-4
d_gene: .
CDR3nt: TGTGCCAGCAGTGTGGCAGAGAAAGATACGCAGTATTTT
CDR3aa: CASSVAEKDTQYF

j_gene: TRBJ1-4
abundance: .
v_gene: TRBV6-5
d_gene: .
CDR3nt: TGTGCCAGCAGTTACTCCCAGGCAACTAATGAAAAACTGTTTTTT
CDR3aa: CASSYSQATNEKLFF

j_gene: TRBJ1-5
abundance: .
v_gene: TRBV18
d_gene: .
CDR3nt: TGTGCCAGCTCACCACTGGCTGGGGGCAATCAGCCCCAGCATTTT
CDR3aa: CASSPLAGGNQPQHF

j_gene: TRBJ2-7
abundance: few
v_gene: TRBV4-1
d_gene: .
CDR3nt: TGCGCCAGCAGCCCCCGGGGCAGAGGCACCTACGAGCAGTACTTC
CDR3aa: CASSPRGRGTYEQYF

j_gene: TRBJ2-7
abundance: many
v_gene: TRBV6-5
d_gene: .
CDR3nt: TGTGCCAGCAGTTACGCGGACGAGCAGTACTTC
CDR3aa: CASSYADEQYF

j_gene: TRBJ2-6
abundance: .
v_gene: TRBV11-2
d_gene: .
CDR3nt: TGTGCCAGCAGCTTAGACGTCTGGGTTAGTTTCGCTGGGGCCAACGTCCTGACTTTC
CDR3aa: CASSLDVWVSFAGANVLTF

j_gene: TRBJ1-5
abundance: few
v_gene: TRBV6-6
d_gene: .
CDR3nt: TGTGCCAGCAGTTACTCGTGGGGTACAGATCAGCCCCAGCATTTT
CDR3aa: CASSYSWGTDQPQHF

j_gene: TRBJ2-1
abundance: many
v_gene: TRBV11-2
d_gene: .
CDR3nt: TGTGCCAGCAGCTTAGAAGGGGGCGGGAGGATTTACAATGAGCAGTTCTTC
CDR3aa: CASSLEGGGRIYNEQFF

j_gene: TRBJ2-3
abundance: many
v_gene: TRBV6-5
d_gene: .
CDR3nt: TGTGCCAGCAGTTACTTGGGGTACACAGATACGCAGTATTTT
CDR3aa: CASSYLGYTDTQYF

j_gene: TRBJ2-1
abundance: many
v_gene: TRBV11-2
d_gene: TRBD2
CDR3nt: TGTGCCAGCAGCTCCTCCGGGACTAGCGGATACAATGAGCAGTTCTTC
CDR3aa: CASSSSGTSGYNEQFF

j_gene: TRBJ2-5
abundance: many
v_gene: TRBV3-1
d_gene: .
CDR3nt: TGTGCCAGCAGCCAGCGGGGAGAAGAGACCCAGTACTTC
CDR3aa: CASSQRGEETQYF

j_gene: TRBJ2-7
abundance: many
v_gene: TRBV2
d_gene: TRBD1
CDR3nt: TGTGCCAGCACAAAGACAGGGTCCTACGAGCAGTACTTC
CDR3aa: CASTKTGSYEQYF

j_gene: TRBJ1-4
abundance: .
v_gene: TRBV20-1
d_gene: TRBD1
CDR3nt: TGCAGTGCGATAGACAGGGGGCTCGAGAAACTGTTTTTT
CDR3aa: CSAIDRGLEKLFF

j_gene: TRBJ2-5
abundance: many
v_gene: TRBV4-2
d_gene: TRBD2
CDR3nt: TGTGCCAGCAGCCAACCAAGCGGGGGGGCAGAGACCCAGTACTTC
CDR3aa: CASSQPSGGAETQYF

j_gene: TRBJ1-5
abundance: .
v_gene: TRBV20-1
d_gene: TRBD1
CDR3nt: TGCAGTGCTAGAGCAGTCGGACAGGGGGTTTCTCAGCCCCAGCATTTT
CDR3aa: CSARAVGQGVSQPQHF

j_gene: TRBJ2-7
abundance: many
v_gene: TRBV28
d_gene: .
CDR3nt: TGTGCCAGCTACGGGAGTGATTTCTACGAGCAGTACTTC
CDR3aa: CASYGSDFYEQYF

j_gene: TRBJ1-4
abundance: .
v_gene: TRBV27
d_gene: .
CDR3nt: TGTGCCAGCAGTTTATCTCCGGGATCAACTAATGAAAAACTGTTTTTT
CDR3aa: CASSLSPGSTNEKLFF

j_gene: TRBJ2-5
abundance: many
v_gene: TRBV18
d_gene: .
CDR3nt: TGTGCCAGCTCACCACCAGGGTCTCAAGGGGAGACCCAGTACTTC
CDR3aa: CASSPPGSQGETQYF

j_gene: TRBJ2-2
abundance: .
v_gene: TRBV7-6
d_gene: .
CDR3nt: TGTGCCAGCAGCTTAGAAGGCGGCACCGGGGAGCTGTTTTTT
CDR3aa: CASSLEGGTGELFF

j_gene: TRBJ1-4
abundance: few
v_gene: TRBV18
d_gene: .
CDR3nt: TGTGCCAGCTCACCACGGGTAATGGGGCGTAATGAAAAACTGTTTTTT
CDR3aa: CASSPRVMGRNEKLFF

j_gene: TRBJ2-7
abundance: few
v_gene: TRBV7-8
d_gene: .
CDR3nt: TGTGCCAGCAGCTTAGCGCTGGTAGACGGCGAGCAGTACTTC
CDR3aa: CASSLALVDGEQYF